This TCR beta chain was captured in a study of post-analysis software for immune sequencing data. General study points: In patients, five TRBV segments were more frequent than in controls, with TRBV5-6, TRBV5-1 and TRBV20-1 among them. Compared against controls, patients with multiple sclerosis displayed significantly lower normalized Chao1 diversity.

Germline V gene sequence: CDR1 SGHKS, CDR2 YYEKEE (reference sequence). CDR3 length: 16 residues. With 3 bases clipped from V and 1 base from J, the junction kept 4 bases outside the gene matches. This clonotype appeared many times. Its antigen is not known. Libraries were made from TCR beta cDNA, and they carried unique molecular identifiers. T cells numbering roughly 1 to 10 million yielded roughly 0.5 million cDNA molecules. TCRdb itself ran the PCR reads through MiXCR, one entry per CDR3 protein. The profile shows roughly 170,000 distinct CDR3 sequences, over 25% of them singletons. The receptor's source is a girl aged 5-17 years with multiple sclerosis. Sequenced: blood. The rearrangement joins TRBV5-5 to TRBJ2-3, with 11 bases that match TRBD2. The chain's CDR3 is CASSSTSGTRTDTQYF. Written as DNA, the CDR3 is TGTGCCAGCAGCTCGACTAGCGGGACACGCACAGATACGCAGTATTTT.